Below are 24 T cell receptor beta chains sequenced from a single sample in a study of Ad26.COV2.S vaccination and SARS-CoV-2 variants (dated by TCRdb to the early 2020s). Sample treatment or condition, as interpreted from the label and publication: some 20 received Ad26.COV2.S at low or high dose, single or two shots; a few received placebo; per-sample allocation not given. Repertoires of vaccine and placebo recipients were sequenced from samples taken on day 63 after the first injection. Library creation used the immunoSEQ multiplex PCR assay. In TCRdb, the immuneACCESS table is reduced to in-frame sequences with V and J assigned. These tables do not hold every clone; where another copy was compared, an unresolved V gene accounts for under half, and the others remain unexplained. This sample holds approximately 420,000 clones; about 88% were observed only once. The ten largest make up 3% to 4.5% of the sample.

This specimen consisted of peripheral blood, obtained in a trial of Ad26.COV2.S vaccine versus placebo. The receptors originated from a person aged 18-65 years who received the Ad26.COV2.S COVID-19 vaccine or a placebo.

This chain joins TRBV5-1 and TRBJ1-1, with 7 bases matching TRBD1. CDR1 is SGHRS and CDR2 is YFSETQ in the germline V gene. The CDR3 is made up of 15 amino acids. V lost 3 bases and J lost 1; bases outside the gene matches: 6. The CDR3 reads CASSSTGKRNTEAFF. DNA for the CDR3: TGCGCCAGCAGCTCGACAGGGAAACGGAACACTGAAGCTTTCTTT. Variable domain in full (rest from reference TRBV5-1 and TRBJ1-1): KAGVTQTPRYLIKTRGQQVTLSCSPISGHRSVSWYQQTPGQGLQFLFEYFSETQRNKGNFPGRFSGRQFSNSRSEMNVSTLELGDSALYLCASSSTGKRNTEAFFGQGTRLTVV.

This chain connects TRBV7-8 to TRBJ1-1; no clear D. The CDR3 extends over 13 amino acids. From germline, CDR1 is SGHVS and CDR2 FQNEAQ. V dropped 3 bases and J dropped 10 bases, with 15 bases sitting between them. The CDR3 nucleotides read TGTGCCAGCAGCTTGGGTGAGTCCCGGGCAGCTTTCTTT. This gives the protein CASSLGESRAAFF. Filled out from reference TRBV7-8 and TRBJ1-1, the complete variable domain reads GAGVSQSPRYKVAKRGQDVALRCDPISGHVSLFWYQQALGQGPEFLTYFQNEAQLDKSGLPSDRFFAERPEGSVSTLKIQRTQQEDSAVYLCASSLGESRAAFFGQGTRLTVV.

As for this clone: Other DNA variants within this sample encode the same CDR3. The chain uses TRBV9 and TRBJ2-3, with D possibly TRBD1 on 5 matching bases. Trimming took 3 bases from V and 3 from J, leaving 8 bases between them. Germline-derived CDR1 and CDR2 are SGDLS and YYNGEE. The CDR3 is made up of 13 amino acids. The CDR3 sequence is CASSGAGTDTQYF. The CDR3 nucleotides are TGTGCCAGCAGCGGTGCAGGGACAGATACGCAGTATTTT.

This chain uses TRBV5-1 with TRBJ1-5, with D uncertain. Trimming took 0 bases from V and 10 from J, leaving 11 bases between them. Germline CDR1 is SGHRS and CDR2 is YFSETQ. CDR3 size: 13 residues. The CDR3 spells CASSLGGSGPQHF. The CDR3 DNA reads as TGCGCCAGCAGCTTGGGGGGATCGGGTCCCCAGCATTTT.

CDR3 in DNA: TGCGCCAGCAGCTCGGATGGGTTGGGGGGAATCACTGAAGCTTTCTTT. This codes for CASSSDGLGGITEAFF. The chain is built from TRBV5-1 and TRBJ1-1, with D possibly TRBD1 on 5 matching bases. Trimming removed 3 bases from V and 4 bases from J, with 19 bases in between. The CDR3 consists of 16 residues. Per germline, CDR1 SGHRS and CDR2 YFSETQ.

The chain is built from TRBV11-2 and TRBJ2-6, with 11 bases matching TRBD1. Trimming removed 6 bases from V and 2 bases from J; junction bases left unmatched: 9. Germline V gene sequence: CDR1 SGHAT, CDR2 FQNNGV. The CDR3 runs 18 residues. As DNA, the CDR3 is TGTGCCAGCAGTCCTACCGGGACAGGGGGTCCTGGGGCCAACGTCCTGACTTTC. It specifies CASSPTGTGGPGANVLTF.

The chain combines TRBV28 with TRBJ2-5; D gene ambiguous. The CDR3 length is 12 residues. V lost 2 bases, J lost 5 bases, and 6 bases lay in between. CDR1 and CDR2 (germline): MDHEN, SYDVKM. The CDR3 protein is CASSLGWETQYF. The CDR3 coding sequence is TGTGCCAGCAGTTTAGGATGGGAGACCCAGTACTTC.

The CDR3, as DNA: TGTGCCAGCAGCCAATCGGGGATGAACACTGGAAACACCATATATTTT. The encoded protein is CASSQSGMNTGNTIYF. The J gene is TRBJ1-3, the V gene TRBV4-2; D is undetermined. Germline CDR1 LGHNA, CDR2 YNFKEQ. Trimming removed 2 bases at V and 2 bases at J, with 13 bases between. The CDR3 covers 16 residues.

V usage is TRBV6-5 and J usage is TRBJ2-7; TRBD1 aligns across 10 bases. J lost 5 bases, V lost 7 bases, and 8 bases had no gene match. The CDR3 consists of 14 residues. Germline assignment: CDR1 MNHEY and CDR2 SVGAGI. The CDR3 coding sequence is TGTGCCAGCAACCGACAGGGGGCGAGGAACGAGCAGTACTTC. Translation: CASNRQGARNEQYF.

This rearrangement joins TRBV7-9 to TRBJ2-2; maybe TRBD1 (6 bases). Germline loops: CDR1 SEHNR, CDR2 FQNEAQ (reference sequence). CDR3 length: 17 residues. V was trimmed by 7 bases and J by 0 bases, leaving 18 bases between them. CDR3 residues: CASIYRGEGANTGELFF. CDR3 nucleotide sequence: TGTGCCAGCATCTATAGGGGAGAGGGGGCGAACACCGGGGAGCTGTTTTTT.

This clone was picked up a small number of times. This chain links TRBV3-1 (or the pseudogene TRBV3-2) with TRBJ2-1; TRBD2 aligns across 12 bases. V trimming: 4 bases; J trimming: 6 bases; junction bases outside the gene matches: 4. Germline lookup yields CDR1 LGHDT and CDR2 YNNKEL (reference sequence). The CDR3 loop spans 15 amino acids. CDR3 coding DNA: TGTGCCAGCAGCCGAGGGGGACTAGCGGGCAATGAGCAGTTCTTC. Translating gives CASSRGGLAGNEQFF.

This clone was recorded only once. The chain has TRBV12-3 or TRBV12-4 and TRBJ2-7, with D tentatively TRBD1 (5 bases). The CDR3 consists of 13 residues. V gave up 4 bases and J gave up 3 bases, with 10 bases separating them. CDR3: CASSSGINYEQYF. CDR3 in DNA: TGTGCCAGCAGTTCAGGGATTAACTACGAGCAGTACTTC.

The chain is built from TRBV27 and TRBJ2-7; 7 nucleotides align to TRBD2. Germline trimming cut 5 bases from V and 4 bases from J; bases unmatched to any gene: 8. The V gene's germline CDR1 is MNHEY and CDR2 SMNVEV (reference sequence). The CDR3 has 14 residues. This CDR3 reads CASSQRGTSYEQYF. The DNA of the CDR3 is TGTGCCAGCAGTCAGCGGGGTACCTCTTACGAGCAGTACTTC.

The chain is built from TRBV2 and TRBJ2-3, with 9 positions matching TRBD1. This CDR3 spans 17 amino acids. V was clipped by 6 bases and J by 5 bases; unmatched bases: 15. Germline V gene lookup returns CDR1 SNHLY and CDR2 FYNNEI. The CDR3 nucleotides are TGTGCCAGCAGGCTGGGGTTCCGGGACAGGGCTGAAGATACGCAGTATTTT. Protein product: CASRLGFRDRAEDTQYF.

Written as DNA, the CDR3 is TGTGCCAGCTCACCAGGGGGGACCCAAGAGACCCAGTACTTC. Protein sequence: CASSPGGTQETQYF. This rearrangement joins TRBV18 to TRBJ2-5; weak D call: TRBD2 (6 bases). With 2 bases removed from V and 1 base from J, the gap between germline ends came to 8 bases. CDR3 length: 14 residues. Germline lookup yields CDR1 KGHSH and CDR2 LQKENI.

This chain joins TRBV18 and TRBJ2-5; D remains unclear. CDR3 length: 11 residues. CDR1 is KGHSH, CDR2 LQKENI, per germline. V shed 6 bases and J shed 3 bases, with 5 bases lying between them. The CDR3 region is CASSPKETQYF. The CDR3 bases are TGTGCCAGCTCGCCAAAAGAGACCCAGTACTTC. Using reference TRBV18 and TRBJ2-5 for the parts outside the CDR3, the full variable domain is NAGVMQNPRHLVRRRGQEARLRCSPMKGHSHVYWYRQLPEEGLKFMVYLQKENIIDESGMPKERFSAEFPKEGPSILRIQQVVRGDSAAYFCASSPKETQYFGPGTRLLVL.

This rearrangement joins TRBV7-9 to TRBJ1-2, with D unresolved. V was pared by 0 bases and J by 4 bases, with 12 bases between. CDR3 length: 15 amino acids. Germline V lookup: CDR1 SEHNR, CDR2 FQNEAQ (reference sequence). Here the CDR3 DNA reads TGTGCCAGCAGCTTAGCAGGTTCTAAGAGCTATGGCTACACCTTC. Its translation is CASSLAGSKSYGYTF.

The chain carries TRBV4-1 and TRBJ2-7; D may be TRBD1 (6 bases). V lost 4 bases and J lost 5, with 21 bases in between. The CDR3 runs 16 residues. Germline assignment: CDR1 MGHRA and CDR2 YSYEKL. The CDR3 here is CASSRLQGSSVHEQYF. CDR3 sequence (DNA): TGCGCCAGCAGCCGCTTGCAGGGGTCATCGGTCCACGAGCAGTACTTC.

The V and J genes are TRBV7-6 and TRBJ2-5; 13 bases agree with TRBD2. CDR3 length: 15 amino acids. Trimming cost V 4 bases and J 4 bases; bases outside gene matches: 3. Germline V gives CDR1 SGHVS, CDR2 FNYEAQ. CDR3 nucleotides: TGTGCCAGCAGCTGGACTAGCGGGGGAACAGAGACCCAGTACTTC. Protein sequence: CASSWTSGGTETQYF.

The rearrangement uses TRBV11-2 and TRBJ2-7, with TRBD1 matching 11 bases. The CDR3 extends over 16 amino acids. V shed 1 base, J shed 6 bases, and the junction held 8 bases outside the gene matches. Germline lookup yields CDR1 SGHAT and CDR2 FQNNGV. CDR3 sequence (DNA): TGTGCCAGCAGCTTAGTCGGACAGGGGGCGGCCGGCGAGCAGTACTTC. It specifies CASSLVGQGAAGEQYF.

This chain links TRBV7-2 with TRBJ2-3; 13 bases line up with TRBD2. Germline trimming cut 4 bases from V and 9 bases from J; bases unmatched to any gene: 10. This CDR3 is 16 amino acids long. The V gene's germline CDR1 is SGHTA and CDR2 FQGNSA. CDR3 DNA: TGTGCCAGCAGCTCAGATGGGACTAGCGGGGCCGGCACGCAGTATTTT. Amino acids: CASSSDGTSGAGTQYF. Based on the CDR3 plus reference TRBV7-2 and TRBJ2-3, the full variable domain is GAGVSQSPSNKVTEKGKDVELRCDPISGHTALYWYRQSLGQGLEFLIYFQGNSAPDKSGLPSDRFSAERTGGSVSTLTIQRTQQEDSAVYLCASSSDGTSGAGTQYFGPGTRLTVL.

This clone turned up a few times. The chain uses TRBV27 and TRBJ2-3; TRBD1 is a possible D gene (7 bases). This CDR3 is built from 13 residues. Germline V CDR1 and CDR2: MNHEY, SMNVEV (reference sequence). With 5 bases removed from V and 6 bases from J, the gap between germline ends came to 12 bases. CDR3 nucleotide sequence: TGTGCCAGCAGTCAGGGGGGCGCGGATACGCAGTATTTT. Residues: CASSQGGADTQYF.

The CDR3 here is CASSHRGRETEAFF. In nucleotides, the CDR3 is TGCGCCAGCAGCCACAGGGGACGAGAGACTGAAGCTTTCTTT. The chain is built from TRBV10-2 and TRBJ1-1; 7 nucleotides align to TRBD1. Trimming cost V 6 bases and J 5 bases; bases outside gene matches: 9. Germline lookup yields CDR1 WSHSY and CDR2 SAAADI. This CDR3 has 14 residues.

Notes on this clone: One end of the junction fails to match germline, which may point to a read error. J is TRBJ2-7 and V is TRBV7-7; 8 nucleotides agree with TRBD1. This CDR3 contains 13 residues. Germline V gene sequence: CDR1 SSHAT, CDR2 FNYEAQ (reference sequence). CDR3 DNA: TGTGCTAGCAGCTCAAGACAGGGGAACGAGCAGTACTTC. Translated: CASSSRQGNEQYF.